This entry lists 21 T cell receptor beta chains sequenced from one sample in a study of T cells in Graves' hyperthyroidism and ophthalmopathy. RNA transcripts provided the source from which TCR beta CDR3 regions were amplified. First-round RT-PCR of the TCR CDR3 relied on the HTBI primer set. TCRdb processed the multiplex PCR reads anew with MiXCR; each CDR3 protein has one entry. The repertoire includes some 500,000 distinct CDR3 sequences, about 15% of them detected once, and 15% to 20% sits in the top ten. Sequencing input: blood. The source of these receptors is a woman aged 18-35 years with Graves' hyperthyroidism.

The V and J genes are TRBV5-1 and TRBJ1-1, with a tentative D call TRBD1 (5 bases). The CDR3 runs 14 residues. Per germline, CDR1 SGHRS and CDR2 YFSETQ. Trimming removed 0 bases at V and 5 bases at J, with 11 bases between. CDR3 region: CASSLVGDGTEAFF. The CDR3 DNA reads TGCGCCAGCAGCTTGGTAGGGGACGGAACTGAAGCTTTCTTT. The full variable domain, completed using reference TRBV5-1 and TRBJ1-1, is KAGVTQTPRYLIKTRGQQVTLSCSPISGHRSVSWYQQTPGQGLQFLFEYFSETQRNKGNFPGRFSGRQFSNSRSEMNVSTLELGDSALYLCASSLVGDGTEAFFGQGTRLTVV.

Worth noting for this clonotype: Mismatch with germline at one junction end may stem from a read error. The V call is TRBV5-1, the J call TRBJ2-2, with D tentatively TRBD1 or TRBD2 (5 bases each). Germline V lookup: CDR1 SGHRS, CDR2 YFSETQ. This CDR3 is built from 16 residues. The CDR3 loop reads CASSLEKGVAHGELSF. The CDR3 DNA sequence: TGCGCCAGCAGCTTGGAGAAAGGGGTTGCGCACGGGGAGCTGTCTTTT.

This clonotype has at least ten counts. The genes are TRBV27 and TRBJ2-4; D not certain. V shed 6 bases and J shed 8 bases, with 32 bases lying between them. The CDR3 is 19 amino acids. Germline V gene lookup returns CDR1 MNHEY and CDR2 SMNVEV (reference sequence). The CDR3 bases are TGTGCCAGCAGCCCCGATTGGGCCCCACTACTGGGGAATTCGGACATTCAGTACTTC. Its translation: CASSPDWAPLLGNSDIQYF.

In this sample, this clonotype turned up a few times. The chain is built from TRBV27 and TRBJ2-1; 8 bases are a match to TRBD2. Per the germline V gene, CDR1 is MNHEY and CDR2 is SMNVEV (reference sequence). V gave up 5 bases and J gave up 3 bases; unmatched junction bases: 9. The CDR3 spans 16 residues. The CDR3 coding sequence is TGTGCCAGCAGTCCACCGGGACTAGGCCTCTACAATGAGCAGTTCTTC. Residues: CASSPPGLGLYNEQFF.

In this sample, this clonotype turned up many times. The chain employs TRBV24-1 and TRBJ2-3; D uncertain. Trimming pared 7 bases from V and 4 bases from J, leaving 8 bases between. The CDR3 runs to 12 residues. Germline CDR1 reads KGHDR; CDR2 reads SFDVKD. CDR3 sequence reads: CATSQQADTQYF. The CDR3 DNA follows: TGTGCCACCAGCCAGCAGGCAGATACGCAGTATTTT.

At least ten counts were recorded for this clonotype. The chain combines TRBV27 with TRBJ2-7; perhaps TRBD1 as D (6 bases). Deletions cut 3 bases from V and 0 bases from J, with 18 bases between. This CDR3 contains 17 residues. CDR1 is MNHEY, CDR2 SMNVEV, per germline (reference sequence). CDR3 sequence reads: CASSFGYQGSGSYEQYF. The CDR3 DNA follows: TGTGCCAGCAGTTTCGGCTATCAGGGGTCGGGCTCCTACGAGCAGTACTTC.

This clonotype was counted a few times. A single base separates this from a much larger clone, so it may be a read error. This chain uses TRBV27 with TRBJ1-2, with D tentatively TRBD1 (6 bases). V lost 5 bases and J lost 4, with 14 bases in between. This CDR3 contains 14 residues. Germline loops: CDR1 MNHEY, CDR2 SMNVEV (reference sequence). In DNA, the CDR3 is TGTGCCAGCAGTCCGGGTACAGGGTTCTATGGCTACACCTTC. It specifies CASSPGTGFYGYTF.

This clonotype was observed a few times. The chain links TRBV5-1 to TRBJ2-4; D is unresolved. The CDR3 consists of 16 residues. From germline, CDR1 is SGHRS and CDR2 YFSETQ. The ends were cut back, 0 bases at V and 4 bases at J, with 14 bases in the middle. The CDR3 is CASSLARAPPKNIQYF. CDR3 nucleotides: TGCGCCAGCAGCTTGGCAAGGGCACCTCCTAAAAACATTCAGTACTTC.

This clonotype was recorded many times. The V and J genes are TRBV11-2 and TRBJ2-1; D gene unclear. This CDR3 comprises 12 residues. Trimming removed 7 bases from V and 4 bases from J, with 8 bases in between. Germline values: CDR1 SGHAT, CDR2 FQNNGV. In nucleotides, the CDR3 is TGTGCCAGCATCGACGGTTACAATGAGCAGTTCTTC. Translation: CASIDGYNEQFF.

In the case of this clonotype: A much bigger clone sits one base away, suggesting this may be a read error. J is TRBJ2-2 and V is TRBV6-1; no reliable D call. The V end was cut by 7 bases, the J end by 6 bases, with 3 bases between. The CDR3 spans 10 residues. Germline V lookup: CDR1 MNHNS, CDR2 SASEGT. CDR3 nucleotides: TGTGCCAGCAATTCCGGGGAGCTGTTTTTT. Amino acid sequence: CASNSGELFF.

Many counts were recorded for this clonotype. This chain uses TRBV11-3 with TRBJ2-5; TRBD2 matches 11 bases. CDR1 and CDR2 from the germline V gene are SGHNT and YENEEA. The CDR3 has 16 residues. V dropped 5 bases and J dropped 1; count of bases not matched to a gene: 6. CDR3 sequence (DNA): TGTGCCAGCAGCCGAGGACTAGCGGGTTCCCAAGAGACCCAGTACTTC. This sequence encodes CASSRGLAGSQETQYF.

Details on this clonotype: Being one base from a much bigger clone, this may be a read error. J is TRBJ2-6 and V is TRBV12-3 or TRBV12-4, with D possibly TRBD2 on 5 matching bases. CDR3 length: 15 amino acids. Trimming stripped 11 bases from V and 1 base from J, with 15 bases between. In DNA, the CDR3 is TGTGCCGGCACATCCGGGGTGTCTGGGGCCAACGTCCTGACTTTC. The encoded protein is CAGTSGVSGANVLTF.

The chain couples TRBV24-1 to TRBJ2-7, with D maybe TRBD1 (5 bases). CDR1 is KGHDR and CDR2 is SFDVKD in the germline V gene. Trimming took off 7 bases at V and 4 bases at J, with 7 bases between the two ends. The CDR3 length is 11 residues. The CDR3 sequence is CATSQGYEQYF. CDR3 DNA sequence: TGTGCCACCAGCCAGGGTTACGAGCAGTACTTC.

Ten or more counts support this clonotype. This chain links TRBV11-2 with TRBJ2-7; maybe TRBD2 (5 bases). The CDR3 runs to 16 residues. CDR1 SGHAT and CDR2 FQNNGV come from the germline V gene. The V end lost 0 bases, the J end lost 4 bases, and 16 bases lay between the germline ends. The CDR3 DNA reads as TGTGCCAGCAGCTTAGATCGAGAGGATCGGGGATACGAGCAGTACGTC. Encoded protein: CASSLDREDRGYEQYV.

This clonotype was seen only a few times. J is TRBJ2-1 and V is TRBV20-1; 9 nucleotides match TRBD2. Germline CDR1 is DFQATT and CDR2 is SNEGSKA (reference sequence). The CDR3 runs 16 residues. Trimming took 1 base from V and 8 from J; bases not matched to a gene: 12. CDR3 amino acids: CSARGLAGVGSDEQFF. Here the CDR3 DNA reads TGCAGTGCTAGAGGATTAGCGGGAGTAGGTAGTGATGAGCAGTTCTTC.

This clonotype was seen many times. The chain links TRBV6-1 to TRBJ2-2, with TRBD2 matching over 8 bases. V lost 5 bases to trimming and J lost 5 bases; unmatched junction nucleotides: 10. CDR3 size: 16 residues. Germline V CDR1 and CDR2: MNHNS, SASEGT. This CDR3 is CASSPGTGGDTGELFF. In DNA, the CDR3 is TGTGCCAGCAGTCCCGGGACGGGAGGGGATACCGGGGAGCTGTTTTTT.

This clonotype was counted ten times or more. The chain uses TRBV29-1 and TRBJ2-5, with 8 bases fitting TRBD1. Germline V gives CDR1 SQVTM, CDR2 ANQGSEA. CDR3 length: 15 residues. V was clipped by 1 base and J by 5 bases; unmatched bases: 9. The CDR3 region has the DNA TGCAGCGTTGAAGCAGGGGGCCCACCAGAGGAGACCCAGTACTTC. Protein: CSVEAGGPPEETQYF.

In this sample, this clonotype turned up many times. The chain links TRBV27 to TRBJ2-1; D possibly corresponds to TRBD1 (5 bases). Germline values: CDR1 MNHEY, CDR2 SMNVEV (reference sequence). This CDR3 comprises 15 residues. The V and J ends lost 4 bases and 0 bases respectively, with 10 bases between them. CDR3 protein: CASSSDTRSYNEQFF. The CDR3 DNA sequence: TGTGCCAGCAGTTCGGACACTCGCTCCTACAATGAGCAGTTCTTC.

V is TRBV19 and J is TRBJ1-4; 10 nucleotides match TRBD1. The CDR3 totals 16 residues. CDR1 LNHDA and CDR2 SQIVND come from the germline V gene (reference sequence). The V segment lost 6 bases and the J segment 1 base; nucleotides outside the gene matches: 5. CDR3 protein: CASSDDRGLTNEKLFF. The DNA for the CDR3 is TGTGCCAGTAGCGACGACAGGGGGCTAACTAATGAAAAACTGTTTTTT.

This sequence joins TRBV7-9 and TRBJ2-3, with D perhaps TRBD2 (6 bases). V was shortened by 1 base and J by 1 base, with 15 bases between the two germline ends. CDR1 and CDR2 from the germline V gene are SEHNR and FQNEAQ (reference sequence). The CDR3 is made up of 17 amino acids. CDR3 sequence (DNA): TGTGCCAGCAGCTTAGAGGCGGCGGGAAGGGGCACAGATACGCAGTATTTT. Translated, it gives CASSLEAAGRGTDTQYF.

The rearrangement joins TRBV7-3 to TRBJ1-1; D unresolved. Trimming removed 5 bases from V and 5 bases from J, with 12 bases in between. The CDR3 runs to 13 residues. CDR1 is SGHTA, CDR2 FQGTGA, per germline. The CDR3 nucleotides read TGTGCCAGCAGCATCACAGAGTTTACTGAAGCTTTCTTT. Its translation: CASSITEFTEAFF.